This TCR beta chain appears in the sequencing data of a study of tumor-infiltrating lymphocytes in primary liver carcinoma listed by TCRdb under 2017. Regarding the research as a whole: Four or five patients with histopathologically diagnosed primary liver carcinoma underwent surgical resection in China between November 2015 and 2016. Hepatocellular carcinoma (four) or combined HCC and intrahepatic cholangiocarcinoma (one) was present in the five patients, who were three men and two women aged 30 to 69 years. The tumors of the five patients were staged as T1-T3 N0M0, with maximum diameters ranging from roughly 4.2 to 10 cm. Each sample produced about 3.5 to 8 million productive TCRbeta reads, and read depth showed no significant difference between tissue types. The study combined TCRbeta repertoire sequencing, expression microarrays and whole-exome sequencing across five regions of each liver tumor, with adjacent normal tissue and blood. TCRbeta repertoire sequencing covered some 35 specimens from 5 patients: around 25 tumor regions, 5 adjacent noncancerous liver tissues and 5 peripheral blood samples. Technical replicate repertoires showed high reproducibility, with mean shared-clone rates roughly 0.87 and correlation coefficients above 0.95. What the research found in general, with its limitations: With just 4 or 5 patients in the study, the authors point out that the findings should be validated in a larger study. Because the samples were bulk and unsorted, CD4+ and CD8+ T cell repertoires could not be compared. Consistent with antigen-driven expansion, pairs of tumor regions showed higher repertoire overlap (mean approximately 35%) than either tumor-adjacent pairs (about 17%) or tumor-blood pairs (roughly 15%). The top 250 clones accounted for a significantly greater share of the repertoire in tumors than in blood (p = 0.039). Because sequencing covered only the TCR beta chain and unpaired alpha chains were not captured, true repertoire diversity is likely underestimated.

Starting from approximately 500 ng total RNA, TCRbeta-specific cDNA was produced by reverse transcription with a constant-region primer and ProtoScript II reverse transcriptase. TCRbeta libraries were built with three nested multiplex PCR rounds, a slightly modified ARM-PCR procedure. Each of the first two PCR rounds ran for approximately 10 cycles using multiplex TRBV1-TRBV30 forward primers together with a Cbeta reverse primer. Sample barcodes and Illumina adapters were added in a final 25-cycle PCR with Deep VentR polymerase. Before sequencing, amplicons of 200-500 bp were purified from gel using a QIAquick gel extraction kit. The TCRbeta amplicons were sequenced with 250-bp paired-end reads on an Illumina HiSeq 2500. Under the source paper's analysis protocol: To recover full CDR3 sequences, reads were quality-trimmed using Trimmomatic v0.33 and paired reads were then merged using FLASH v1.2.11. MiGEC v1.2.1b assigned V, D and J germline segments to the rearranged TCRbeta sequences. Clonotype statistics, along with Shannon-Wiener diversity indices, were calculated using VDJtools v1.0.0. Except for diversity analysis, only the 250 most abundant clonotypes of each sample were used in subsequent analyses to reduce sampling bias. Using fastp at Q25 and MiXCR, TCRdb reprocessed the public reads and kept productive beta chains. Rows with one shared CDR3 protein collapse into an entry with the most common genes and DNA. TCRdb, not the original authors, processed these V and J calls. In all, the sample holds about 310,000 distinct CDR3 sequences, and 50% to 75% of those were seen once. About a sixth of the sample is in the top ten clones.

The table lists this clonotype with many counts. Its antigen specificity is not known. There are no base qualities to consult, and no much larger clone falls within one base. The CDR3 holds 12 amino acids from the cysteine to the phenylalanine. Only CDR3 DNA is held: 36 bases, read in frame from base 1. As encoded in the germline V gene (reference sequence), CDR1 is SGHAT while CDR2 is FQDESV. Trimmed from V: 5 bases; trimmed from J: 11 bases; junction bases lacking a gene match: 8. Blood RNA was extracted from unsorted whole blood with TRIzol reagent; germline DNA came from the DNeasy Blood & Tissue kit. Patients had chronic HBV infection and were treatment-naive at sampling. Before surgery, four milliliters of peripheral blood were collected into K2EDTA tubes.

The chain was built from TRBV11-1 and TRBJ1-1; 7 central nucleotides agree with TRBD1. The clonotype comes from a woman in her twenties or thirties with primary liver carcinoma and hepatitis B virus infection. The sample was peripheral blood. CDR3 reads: CASSPDREAAFF. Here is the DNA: TGTGCCAGCAGCCCTGACAGGGAGGCGGCTTTCTTT.